This TCR beta chain was documented in a study of cytomegalovirus exposure and HLA in healthy donors. Across the study: According to later analysis, the same platform produced the roughly 130 validation and about 700 first-cohort repertoires. General study findings and limits: Reportedly, cytomegalovirus status was diagnosed with high sensitivity and specificity. In vitro testing confirmed a few CMV-associated chains as specific for CMV antigens.

The donors were part of the approximately 130-subject validation cohort, which stood apart from the 666-subject first cohort. Produced via immunoSEQ multiplex PCR; TCRdb's table is partial and in-frame only. The sample shows approximately 200,000 clones, about 80% of them seen only once. Germline CDR1 SGHKS, CDR2 YYEKEE (reference sequence). This CDR3 has 15 residues. Trimming shortened V by 1 base and J by 0 bases, and 8 bases separated the two germline ends. On this clone itself: Its antigen is unidentified.

The J gene is TRBJ1-5, the V gene TRBV5-5; D gene unclear. Sequenced material: PBMCs. The source is a man younger than 30 in good health and CMV-seropositive. Written as DNA, the CDR3 is TGTGCCAGCAGCTTGTTCGGGGATAGCAATCAGCCCCAGCATTTT. It specifies CASSLFGDSNQPQHF.